This TCR beta chain emerged from a study of T-cell reconstitution after alpha-beta-depleted transplantation in children. Per the germline V gene, CDR1 is SGHTA and CDR2 is FQGNSA. The CDR3 totals 16 residues. Trimming at V came to 5 bases and at J to 2 bases, leaving 11 bases not matched to a gene. TCRbeta library construction was performed incorporating unique molecular identifiers. Each CDR3 protein is one row after TCRdb ran MiXCR on the PCR reads. The sample contains roughly 98,000 distinct CDR3 sequences, around 16% of which appear only once. This clonotype was sampled from a male patient aged 2-15 years who had a stem cell transplant for acute lymphoblastic leukemia, so the T cells may come from the graft donor. Here the sequenced sample was PBMCs, mostly from graft donor cells, taken 180 days after TCRalphabeta/CD19-depleted stem cell transplant. The J gene is TRBJ2-7, the V gene TRBV7-2; 8 bases line up with TRBD2. CDR3: CASSPNVGGVPYEQYF. CDR3 nucleotide sequence: TGTGCCAGCAGCCCAAATGTCGGGGGGGTCCCCTACGAGCAGTACTTC. The full variable domain, rest sourced from reference TRBV7-2 and TRBJ2-7, is GAGVSQSPSNKVTEKGKDVELRCDPISGHTALYWYRQSLGQGLEFLIYFQGNSAPDKSGLPSDRFSAERTGGSVSTLTIQRTQQEDSAVYLCASSPNVGGVPYEQYFGPGTRLTVT.